The 26 T cell receptor beta chains in this list originate from one sample, sequenced in a study of blood T cell repertoires in COVID-19. Using immunoSEQ multiplex PCR, the repertoire was profiled, and TCRdb retains in-frame clones only, with some absent. The profile shows around 380,000 clones, more than 75% of them singletons. The sample comprised peripheral blood. The receptors originated from a human donor with acute or convalescent COVID-19. The donor label of this sample is uncertain.

The chain recombines TRBV4-1 with TRBJ1-5; tentative D call: TRBD1 (5 bases). In germline, CDR1 is MGHRA, CDR2 YSYEKL. Between the trimmed V and J ends, which lost 2 bases and 0 bases, there was a span of 8 bases. The CDR3 is 15 residues long. The CDR3, as DNA: TGCGCCAGCAGCCAAACACAGGTTAGCAATCAGCCCCAGCATTTT. Translated, it gives CASSQTQVSNQPQHF.

V gene TRBV6-2 or TRBV6-3 combines with J gene TRBJ2-5, with 7 bases lining up with TRBD2. CDR3 size: 14 residues. The V gene's germline CDR1 is MNHEY and CDR2 SVGEGT. Unmatched junction bases numbered 4, after V lost 4 bases and J lost 2 bases. DNA for the CDR3: TGTGCCAGCAGTTGGGGGGGAGTACAAGAGACCCAGTACTTC. Translated: CASSWGGVQETQYF.

The rearrangement joins TRBV6-1 to TRBJ1-5; 8 bases fit TRBD1. The V gene end was trimmed by 4 bases and the J gene end by 0 bases; junction bases not matched to a gene: 8. The CDR3 sequence is 17 residues long. The germline V gene encodes CDR1 MNHNS and CDR2 SASEGT. As DNA, the CDR3 is TGTGCCAGCAGTGGGACAGGGATTGTTAGTAGCAATCAGCCCCAGCATTTT. Amino acids: CASSGTGIVSSNQPQHF.

The V gene is TRBV4-1, the J gene TRBJ2-7; D is perhaps TRBD1 (5 bases). The CDR3 is made up of 13 amino acids. The V gene lost 0 bases and the J gene lost 5 bases, with 8 bases spanning the gap. The germline gives CDR1 MGHRA, CDR2 YSYEKL. The CDR3 nucleotides read TGCGCCAGCAGCCAAGAACCCAGGGACGAGCAGTACTTC. It encodes CASSQEPRDEQYF.

The chain uses TRBV4-1 and TRBJ1-1; 9 bases match TRBD1. Germline CDR1 MGHRA, CDR2 YSYEKL. Germline trimming cut 3 bases from V and 5 bases from J; bases unmatched to any gene: 10. The CDR3 covers 16 residues. The chain's CDR3 is CASSHGTGPGRTEAFF. DNA for the CDR3: TGCGCCAGCAGCCATGGGACAGGGCCAGGTAGGACTGAAGCTTTCTTT.

The chain has TRBV27 and TRBJ1-1; TRBD1 aligns across 12 bases. With V trimmed by 2 bases and J by 3 bases, 4 bases remained unmatched. From germline, CDR1 is MNHEY and CDR2 SMNVEV (reference sequence). The CDR3 loop spans 16 amino acids. CDR3 in amino acids: CASSLMGQGAYTEAFF. The CDR3 nucleotides are TGTGCCAGCAGTTTAATGGGACAGGGGGCGTACACTGAAGCTTTCTTT.

In this sample, this clone turned up a few times. The V call is TRBV29-1, the J call TRBJ1-1; maybe TRBD1 (5 bases). The CDR3 loop spans 12 amino acids. Per the germline V gene, CDR1 is SQVTM and CDR2 is ANQGSEA. V was clipped by 7 bases and J by 2 bases, with 11 bases between them. CDR3 sequence reads: CSARRGNTEAFF. DNA for the CDR3: TGCAGCGCCCGGAGGGGCAACACTGAAGCTTTCTTT.

The sample holds a few counts of this clone. The chain employs TRBV6-6 and TRBJ1-5, with D possibly TRBD1 on 5 matching bases. Trimming stripped 3 bases from V and 5 bases from J, with 14 bases between. Germline V gives CDR1 MNHNY, CDR2 SVGAGI (reference sequence). The CDR3 is 15 amino acids. CDR3 sequence: CASSYSRERYQPQHF. The DNA for the CDR3 is TGTGCCAGCAGTTATAGCAGGGAAAGGTATCAGCCCCAGCATTTT.

This chain uses TRBV12-3 or TRBV12-4 with TRBJ2-5; D may be TRBD2 (5 bases). CDR3 length equals 12 residues. V was trimmed by 5 bases and J by 9 bases, leaving 13 bases between them. CDR3 loop: CASSPSSGAQYF. The CDR3, as DNA: TGTGCCAGCAGTCCCTCCTCCGGGGCCCAGTACTTC.

V and J are TRBV19 and TRBJ2-5, with TRBD2 matching over 7 bases. Trimming took 8 bases from V and 0 from J; bases not matched to a gene: 3. The CDR3 spans 13 residues. Germline-derived CDR1 and CDR2 are LNHDA and SQIVND (reference sequence). The CDR3 DNA follows: TGTGCCAGTTCCGGGACTAACCAAGAGACCCAGTACTTC. The encoded protein is CASSGTNQETQYF.

Remarks on this clone: In the same sample, other DNA sequences code for this CDR3. The chain's CDR3 is CASSFQSNQPQHF. CDR3 bases: TGTGCCAGCAGTTTCCAGAGCAATCAGCCCCAGCATTTT. The chain joins TRBV28 to TRBJ1-5, with unresolved D. Germline V gives CDR1 MDHEN, CDR2 SYDVKM. This CDR3 has 13 amino acids. The V and J ends lost 3 bases and 1 base respectively, with 4 bases between them. Combining the CDR3 with reference TRBV28 and TRBJ1-5 gives the whole variable domain DVKVTQSSRYLVKRTGEKVFLECVQDMDHENMFWYRQDPGLGLRLIYFSYDVKMKEKGDIPEGYSVSREKKERFSLILESASTNQTSMYLCASSFQSNQPQHFGDGTRLSIL.

The chain combines TRBV20-1 with TRBJ2-1, with a possible D match to TRBD2 (6 bases). CDR1 and CDR2 (germline): DFQATT, SNEGSKA (reference sequence). The V and J ends lost 6 bases and 10 bases respectively, with 13 bases between them. There are 11 residues in the CDR3. The CDR3 bases are TGCAGTGCATGGAGGGTCAGCGAGCAGTTCTTC. This codes for CSAWRVSEQFF.

This clone was counted once. V usage is TRBV4-1 and J usage is TRBJ2-3; 9 positions match TRBD2. The CDR3 consists of 16 residues. The germline gives CDR1 MGHRA, CDR2 YSYEKL. J lost 0 bases, V lost 4 bases, and 5 bases had no gene match. The DNA of the CDR3 is TGCGCCAGCAGCCTCCGACTAGCGGTGAGCACAGATACGCAGTATTTT. Residues: CASSLRLAVSTDTQYF.

J is TRBJ1-4 and V is TRBV29-1; the D gene is possibly TRBD1 (5 bases). V lost 4 bases and J lost 8, with 14 bases in between. This CDR3 has 13 amino acids. Per germline, CDR1 SQVTM and CDR2 ANQGSEA. This CDR3 is CSVGQLRGEKLFF. The CDR3 nucleotides read TGCAGCGTTGGACAGCTTCGGGGGGAAAAACTGTTTTTT.

The sample holds one count of this clone. The chain links TRBV7-8 to TRBJ2-1, with 7 bases aligning to TRBD2. The trim removed 2 bases at V and 5 bases at J, leaving 6 bases unmatched. Germline CDR1 reads SGHVS; CDR2 reads FQNEAQ. The CDR3 spans 15 residues. Here the CDR3 reads CASSLIRGGNNEQFF. DNA of the CDR3: TGTGCCAGCAGCTTAATACGGGGAGGGAACAATGAGCAGTTCTTC.

This clone came up a few times. The chain has TRBV28 and TRBJ1-2, with 10 bases matching TRBD1. The CDR3 covers 14 residues. In germline, CDR1 is MDHEN, CDR2 SYDVKM. Trimming at V came to 6 bases and at J to 8 bases, leaving 9 bases not matched to a gene. CDR3 DNA sequence: TGTGCCAGCAGGCCATCCCGGACAGGGGGAGGCTACACCTTC. It yields the protein CASRPSRTGGGYTF.

This chain uses TRBV29-1 with TRBJ1-1; 8 positions agree with TRBD1. CDR3 size: 14 residues. V lost 7 bases to trimming and J lost 5 bases; unmatched junction nucleotides: 12. CDR1 and CDR2 (germline): SQVTM, ANQGSEA. This chain's CDR3 is CSAARTGMSTEAFF. In DNA, the CDR3 is TGCAGCGCCGCTCGGACAGGGATGAGTACTGAAGCTTTCTTT.

DNA for the CDR3: TGCGCCAGCAGTCTCGGCAATCAGCCCCAGCATTTT. Translated, it gives CASSLGNQPQHF. V gene TRBV10-2 combines with J gene TRBJ1-5, with D hard to call. The CDR3 runs 12 residues. Trimming cost V 5 bases and J 2 bases, with 4 bases left between them. In germline, CDR1 is WSHSY, CDR2 SAAADI.

The rearrangement links TRBV19 to TRBJ2-5; 8 bases are a match to TRBD2. Germline CDR1 reads LNHDA; CDR2 reads SQIVND (reference sequence). J was trimmed by 9 bases and V by 4 bases; bases with no gene match: 16. CDR3 length: 16 residues. The CDR3 region is CASSKLSGEALGAQYF. The CDR3 DNA reads as TGTGCCAGTAGTAAACTTAGCGGGGAGGCATTGGGGGCCCAGTACTTC.

The chain combines TRBV19 with TRBJ1-2; TRBD1 matches at 9 bases. Unmatched junction bases numbered 8, after V lost 7 bases and J lost 2 bases. The CDR3 sequence is 15 residues long. Germline CDR1 and CDR2: LNHDA and SQIVND (reference sequence). CDR3: CASNKGQGLNYGYTF. CDR3 coding DNA: TGTGCCAGTAACAAGGGACAGGGCCTCAACTATGGCTACACCTTC.

This rearrangement joins TRBV30 to TRBJ1-6; D remains unclear. This CDR3 is built from 15 residues. V lost 1 base and J lost 8, with 15 bases in between. In germline, CDR1 is GTSNPN, CDR2 SVGIG (reference sequence). CDR3 amino acids: CAWSGLGVSDSPLHF. CDR3 coding DNA: TGTGCCTGGAGTGGCCTGGGAGTTTCGGATTCACCCCTCCACTTT.

The chain combines TRBV2 with TRBJ2-7, with D perhaps matching TRBD1 (6 bases). This CDR3 has 11 residues. Per the germline V gene, CDR1 is SNHLY and CDR2 is FYNNEI. Trimming pared 10 bases from V and 4 bases from J, leaving 11 bases between. The CDR3 region is CATARGYEQYF. The CDR3, as DNA: TGTGCCACTGCCAGGGGTTACGAGCAGTACTTC.

This chain joins TRBV15 and TRBJ1-1; D remains unclear. CDR1 LNHNV and CDR2 YYDKDF come from the germline V gene (reference sequence). The CDR3 loop spans 15 amino acids. V lost 0 bases, J lost 1 base, and 9 bases lay in between. The CDR3 here is CATSRDLFGNTEAFF. CDR3 nucleotides: TGTGCCACCAGCAGAGATCTATTTGGGAACACTGAAGCTTTCTTT. The entire variable domain, with the rest obtained from reference TRBV15 and TRBJ1-1, is as follows: DAMVIQNPRYQVTQFGKPVTLSCSQTLNHNVMYWYQQKSSQAPKLLFHYYDKDFNNEADTPDNFQSRRPNTSFCFLDIRSPGLGDTAMYLCATSRDLFGNTEAFFGQGTRLTVV.

In this sample, this clone turned up a few times. This chain links TRBV2 with TRBJ2-5; TRBD2 matches 9 bases. Germline CDR1 and CDR2: SNHLY and FYNNEI. CDR3 length equals 15 residues. V lost 6 bases to trimming and J lost 6 bases; unmatched junction nucleotides: 11. CDR3 in DNA: TGTGCCAGCAGCCAAGAGCGGGGGGCCCTCCAGACCCAGTACTTC. Translating it yields CASSQERGALQTQYF.

Note on this clone: This sample also contains other DNA sequences that code for the same CDR3. The rearrangement joins TRBV12-3 or TRBV12-4 to TRBJ1-2, with 7 positions matching TRBD1. The CDR3 has 12 amino acids. V lost 6 bases, J lost 8 bases, and 6 bases stayed unmatched. The CDR3 DNA reads as TGTGCCAGCAGGACAGGGAGTGGCGGCTACACCTTC. As protein: CASRTGSGGYTF.

This chain links TRBV11-2 with TRBJ2-7, with TRBD1 matching 7 bases. Germline V gene lookup returns CDR1 SGHAT and CDR2 FQNNGV. CDR3 length equals 16 residues. The V segment lost 6 bases and the J segment 3 bases; nucleotides outside the gene matches: 14. The CDR3 loop reads CASRLTGVPDRYEQYF. The CDR3 DNA is TGTGCCAGCAGACTTACAGGGGTCCCAGATCGCTACGAGCAGTACTTC.